These T cell receptor beta chains were read from a single sample in a study of OX40 agonist ivuxolimab in advanced cancers. Here immunoSEQ multiplex PCR was the method, and the copy in TCRdb shows in-frame clones only, minus some. The profile shows around 80,000 clones, about 94% of them singletons. Sequences were derived from CD4+ or CD8+ T cells sorted from blood, sampled in a trial of the OX40 agonist ivuxolimab. These receptors were obtained from an adult with an advanced solid tumor such as melanoma, head and neck, liver or kidney cancer. Both conserved end residues are part of each CDR3. The D gene is left open where the match is weak. Only part of the rows carry a size: once, few, many, or a class if the clone is expanded.

d_gene: TRBD1
v_gene: TRBV28
abundance: -
j_gene: TRBJ1-2
CDR3nt: TGTGCCAGCAGTTCAGGGGGTGCCTATGGCTACACCTTC
CDR3aa: CASSSGGAYGYTF

d_gene: TRBD2
v_gene: TRBV9
abundance: -
j_gene: TRBJ2-3
CDR3nt: TGTGCCAGCAGCGTAAGTTTAGCGGGAGACTTTGGAGATACGCAGTATTTT
CDR3aa: CASSVSLAGDFGDTQYF

d_gene: -
v_gene: TRBV4-3
abundance: once
j_gene: TRBJ2-5
CDR3nt: TGCGCCAGCAGCCAAGATGGAGGAGTTCAAGAGACCCAGTACTTC
CDR3aa: CASSQDGGVQETQYF

d_gene: TRBD1
v_gene: TRBV10-1
abundance: -
j_gene: TRBJ1-1
CDR3nt: TGCGCCAGCAGCTCGACAGGGCAGGGAACTGAAGCTTTCTTT
CDR3aa: CASSSTGQGTEAFF

d_gene: -
v_gene: TRBV5-1
abundance: once
j_gene: TRBJ2-6
CDR3nt: TGCGCCAGCAGCCTTTCGGGGGCCAACGTCCTGACTTTC
CDR3aa: CASSLSGANVLTF

d_gene: -
v_gene: TRBV12-5
abundance: -
j_gene: TRBJ1-4
CDR3nt: TGTGCTAGTGGTTTGGACCCGACCCCCTTTCTAGAAAAACTGTTTTTT
CDR3aa: CASGLDPTPFLEKLFF

d_gene: TRBD1
v_gene: TRBV4-1
abundance: -
j_gene: TRBJ2-7
CDR3nt: TGCGCCAGCAGCCGGGACAGCAGCTCCTACGAGCAGTACTTC
CDR3aa: CASSRDSSSYEQYF

d_gene: TRBD1
v_gene: TRBV2
abundance: -
j_gene: TRBJ1-3
CDR3nt: TGTGCCAGCAGGACGGGACAGGCACCTGGAAACACCATATATTTT
CDR3aa: CASRTGQAPGNTIYF

d_gene: TRBD1
v_gene: TRBV25-1
abundance: -
j_gene: TRBJ2-7
CDR3nt: TGTGCCAGCAGTGATGGGACAGTCGTAGTGTTCTCCTACGAGCAGTACTTC
CDR3aa: CASSDGTVVVFSYEQYF

d_gene: TRBD1
v_gene: TRBV27
abundance: -
j_gene: TRBJ1-4
CDR3nt: TGTGCCAGCAGTGGATCGGATTTCGCAGGGGGCGGAAGTGAAAAACTGTTTTTT
CDR3aa: CASSGSDFAGGGSEKLFF

d_gene: TRBD1
v_gene: TRBV7-9
abundance: -
j_gene: TRBJ2-7
CDR3nt: TGTGCCAGCAGCTTAGGCCCGGGACAGGGATACGAGCAGTACTTC
CDR3aa: CASSLGPGQGYEQYF

d_gene: -
v_gene: TRBV19
abundance: -
j_gene: TRBJ1-1
CDR3nt: TGTGCCAGTAGTTTTACAGGGTTCTCTGAAGCTTTCTTT
CDR3aa: CASSFTGFSEAFF

d_gene: TRBD1
v_gene: TRBV18
abundance: -
j_gene: TRBJ2-3
CDR3nt: TGTGCCAGCTCACCGGACAGGGGCGCAGATACGCAGTATTTT
CDR3aa: CASSPDRGADTQYF

d_gene: -
v_gene: TRBV19
abundance: once
j_gene: TRBJ2-1
CDR3nt: TGTGCCAGTAGTGACAGAACCTACAATGAGCAGTTCTTC
CDR3aa: CASSDRTYNEQFF

d_gene: TRBD1
v_gene: TRBV28
abundance: -
j_gene: TRBJ2-6
CDR3nt: TGTGCCAGCAGTCCTGGGTCGGGACAGGAGCTGCGCGGGGCCAACGTCCTGACTTTC
CDR3aa: CASSPGSGQELRGANVLTF

d_gene: TRBD1
v_gene: TRBV18
abundance: -
j_gene: TRBJ2-5
CDR3nt: TGTGCCAGCGCGACAGGGGGCCCGGAGACCCAGTACTTC
CDR3aa: CASATGGPETQYF

d_gene: -
v_gene: TRBV11-2
abundance: -
j_gene: TRBJ2-1
CDR3nt: TGTGCCAGCAGCTTAGAGGATAGTTCCGAGCAGTTCTTC
CDR3aa: CASSLEDSSEQFF

d_gene: TRBD1
v_gene: TRBV27
abundance: -
j_gene: TRBJ2-1
CDR3nt: TGTGCCAGCAGTTTACTTGGACAGGCAGTCTGGCAGCAGTTCTTC
CDR3aa: CASSLLGQAVWQQFF

d_gene: -
v_gene: TRBV15
abundance: -
j_gene: TRBJ2-5
CDR3nt: TGTGCCACCAGCCCAGACAGAAGAAACCAAGAGACCCAGTACTTC
CDR3aa: CATSPDRRNQETQYF

d_gene: -
v_gene: TRBV9
abundance: -
j_gene: TRBJ1-5
CDR3nt: TGTGCCAGCAGCGTAGCCAAGACTAAAGGGACTAAGGACTATCAGCCCCAGCATTTT
CDR3aa: CASSVAKTKGTKDYQPQHF

d_gene: -
v_gene: TRBV2
abundance: -
j_gene: TRBJ2-7
CDR3nt: TGTGCCAGCAGTGAAAGCGACAGAGTTGGTTCAGGGCAGTACTTC
CDR3aa: CASSESDRVGSGQYF

d_gene: -
v_gene: TRBV9
abundance: -
j_gene: TRBJ2-7
CDR3nt: TGTGCCAGCAGCGTCACCGGAGAGTCCTACGAGCAGTACTTC
CDR3aa: CASSVTGESYEQYF

d_gene: -
v_gene: TRBV7-2
abundance: -
j_gene: TRBJ2-1
CDR3nt: TGTGCCAGCAGCTTAGGTGGCTTCCCCGCCGGGGAGCAGTTCTTC
CDR3aa: CASSLGGFPAGEQFF

d_gene: -
v_gene: TRBV19
abundance: few
j_gene: TRBJ2-7
CDR3nt: TGTGCCAGTAGTCTTGGCTACGAGCAGTACTTC
CDR3aa: CASSLGYEQYF

d_gene: -
v_gene: TRBV2
abundance: -
j_gene: TRBJ2-3
CDR3nt: TGTGCCAGCAGTGAGAGGGACCTCGGCATGGTGGATACGCAGTATTTT
CDR3aa: CASSERDLGMVDTQYF

d_gene: -
v_gene: TRBV14
abundance: once
j_gene: TRBJ2-7
CDR3nt: TGTGCCAGCAGCCAAGCCAGCTACGAGCAGTACTTC
CDR3aa: CASSQASYEQYF

d_gene: -
v_gene: TRBV15
abundance: -
j_gene: TRBJ1-4
CDR3nt: TGTGCCACCAGCAGAGAGGCGGGGGGCCTTAATGAAAAACTGTTTTTT
CDR3aa: CATSREAGGLNEKLFF

d_gene: TRBD1
v_gene: TRBV7-9
abundance: -
j_gene: TRBJ1-1
CDR3nt: TGTGCCAGCAGCTCCGGGACAGGGGGCGCCGAGACTGAAGCTTTCTTT
CDR3aa: CASSSGTGGAETEAFF

d_gene: -
v_gene: TRBV5-1
abundance: -
j_gene: TRBJ1-2
CDR3nt: TGCGCCAGCAGCCCCCCGGGCAGCCCAGTACCGGGAGGCTACACCTTC
CDR3aa: CASSPPGSPVPGGYTF

d_gene: -
v_gene: TRBV18
abundance: -
j_gene: TRBJ2-6
CDR3nt: TGTGCCAGCTCACCTCTCCGGGACATGGGCAACGTCCTGACTTTC
CDR3aa: CASSPLRDMGNVLTF

d_gene: -
v_gene: TRBV19
abundance: -
j_gene: TRBJ2-6
CDR3nt: TGTGCCAGTAGTATAGATGCCTACTCTGGGGCCAACGTCCTGACTTTC
CDR3aa: CASSIDAYSGANVLTF

d_gene: -
v_gene: TRBV14
abundance: -
j_gene: TRBJ1-1
CDR3nt: TGTGCCAGCAGCCATGGCCTCAGCGGGAAGGCTTTCTTT
CDR3aa: CASSHGLSGKAFF

d_gene: -
v_gene: TRBV7-8
abundance: -
j_gene: TRBJ2-7
CDR3nt: TGTGCCAGCAGCCAATCGGGACCCTCCTACGAGCAGTACTTC
CDR3aa: CASSQSGPSYEQYF

d_gene: TRBD1
v_gene: TRBV29-1
abundance: once
j_gene: TRBJ1-2
CDR3nt: TGCAGCGTAGAGGGACAGGCGGCCCCCTACTATGGCTACACCTTC
CDR3aa: CSVEGQAAPYYGYTF

d_gene: TRBD2
v_gene: TRBV6-6
abundance: -
j_gene: TRBJ2-7
CDR3nt: TGTGCCAGCTGGGGGGCGGGAGGCTACGAGCAGTACTTC
CDR3aa: CASWGAGGYEQYF

d_gene: TRBD2
v_gene: TRBV7-2
abundance: -
j_gene: TRBJ2-7
CDR3nt: TGTGCCAGCGCCCCGACGGGGGGGAGCTCCTACGAGCAGTACTTC
CDR3aa: CASAPTGGSSYEQYF

d_gene: -
v_gene: TRBV6-4
abundance: -
j_gene: TRBJ2-3
CDR3nt: TGTGCCAGCAGTGACTCGGGGACGTCACCGCCGGATACGCAGTATTTT
CDR3aa: CASSDSGTSPPDTQYF

d_gene: -
v_gene: TRBV11-3
abundance: -
j_gene: TRBJ2-2
CDR3nt: TGTGCCAGCAGCTTAGCCCATACCGGGGAGCTGTTTTTT
CDR3aa: CASSLAHTGELFF

d_gene: -
v_gene: TRBV7-6
abundance: -
j_gene: TRBJ2-1
CDR3nt: TGTGCCAGCAGCTTAGGGCCGAGCTCCTACAATGAGCAGTTCTTC
CDR3aa: CASSLGPSSYNEQFF

d_gene: TRBD2
v_gene: TRBV28
abundance: -
j_gene: TRBJ2-3
CDR3nt: TGTGCCAGCAGTTTACCTAGCGGGAGAGGAACAGATACGCAGTATTTT
CDR3aa: CASSLPSGRGTDTQYF

d_gene: TRBD2
v_gene: TRBV27
abundance: -
j_gene: TRBJ2-4
CDR3nt: TGTGCCAGCAGTTTAGGCCTAGCGGGAGGCTTAGCCAAAAACATTCAGTACTTC
CDR3aa: CASSLGLAGGLAKNIQYF

d_gene: TRBD2
v_gene: TRBV11-1
abundance: -
j_gene: TRBJ2-7
CDR3nt: TGTGCCAGCAGCTTAGGTTCGGCTAGCGGGCGTTCAGAGCAGTACTTC
CDR3aa: CASSLGSASGRSEQYF

d_gene: -
v_gene: TRBV27
abundance: once
j_gene: TRBJ2-7
CDR3nt: TGTGCCAGCAGGGTAGGGGGGTTCGACGAGCAGTACTTC
CDR3aa: CASRVGGFDEQYF

d_gene: -
v_gene: TRBV10-3
abundance: -
j_gene: TRBJ1-4
CDR3nt: TGTGCCATCAGTGACCCAGAGACTAATGAAAAACTGTTTTTT
CDR3aa: CAISDPETNEKLFF

d_gene: TRBD1
v_gene: TRBV7-7
abundance: -
j_gene: TRBJ2-1
CDR3nt: TGTGCTAGCAGCTCGGGGACAGGGGCGTACAATGAGCAGTTCTTC
CDR3aa: CASSSGTGAYNEQFF

d_gene: -
v_gene: TRBV7-9
abundance: -
j_gene: TRBJ1-1
CDR3nt: TGTGCCAGCAGGTCCGGGACGGATCTCTTTGAAGCTTTCTTT
CDR3aa: CASRSGTDLFEAFF

d_gene: TRBD2
v_gene: TRBV28
abundance: -
j_gene: TRBJ2-7
CDR3nt: TGTGCCAGCAGTGTCTTAGCGGGAGCCTACGAGCAGTACTTC
CDR3aa: CASSVLAGAYEQYF

d_gene: -
v_gene: TRBV28
abundance: -
j_gene: TRBJ2-7
CDR3nt: TGTGCCAGCAGTTTAGGGCTCTTCTACGAGCAGTACTTC
CDR3aa: CASSLGLFYEQYF

d_gene: -
v_gene: TRBV7-9
abundance: -
j_gene: TRBJ1-5
CDR3nt: TGTGCCAGCAGCACCGCCAATCAGCCCCAGCATTTT
CDR3aa: CASSTANQPQHF

d_gene: -
v_gene: TRBV13
abundance: -
j_gene: TRBJ1-1
CDR3nt: TGTGCCAGCAGCTTAGGTGGTCCCACTGAAGCTTTCTTT
CDR3aa: CASSLGGPTEAFF